These T cell receptor beta chains were read from a single sample in a study of OX40 agonist ivuxolimab in advanced cancers. Sequencing used immunoSEQ multiplex PCR; TCRdb keeps in-frame clones, though not all of them. The sample shows 71,000 or so clones, about 88% of them seen only once. The sample in question was CD4+ or CD8+ T cells sorted from blood, obtained in a trial of the OX40 agonist ivuxolimab. Every receptor here comes from an adult with an advanced solid tumor such as melanoma, head and neck, liver or kidney cancer. Both conserved end residues are part of each CDR3. Fields, in order: clone size, J gene, D gene, V gene, CDR3 DNA, CDR3 protein. The D gene is left open where the match is weak. The size of a clone is reported for some rows only, either as once, few or many, or as a class for expanded clones.

>few|TRBJ1-3|TRBD1|TRBV5-1
TGCGCCAGCAGCTTGGCCGGGACAGGGATGGGAAACACCATATATTTT
CASSLAGTGMGNTIYF
>NA|TRBJ1-2|TRBD1|TRBV7-6
TGTGCCAGCAGTGCGGACAGGGGCATAGATGGCTACACCTTC
CASSADRGIDGYTF
>NA|TRBJ2-3|TRBD2|TRBV7-2
TGTGCCAGCAGCCCCTTAGCGGGAGGGCCAACAGATACGCAGTATTTT
CASSPLAGGPTDTQYF
>NA|TRBJ2-5|NA|TRBV27
TGTGCCAGCAGTTATCGAGGGAGTGGTGGAGAGACCCAGTACTTC
CASSYRGSGGETQYF
>once|TRBJ2-2|TRBD2|TRBV5-1
TGCGCCAGCAGCCCCGGGACTAGCGGCACCGGGGAGCTGTTTTTT
CASSPGTSGTGELFF
>NA|TRBJ1-6|TRBD1|TRBV28
TGTGCCAGTGGGACAGGGGAATCACCCCTCCACTTT
CASGTGESPLHF
>NA|TRBJ2-5|NA|TRBV11-2
TGTGCCAGCAGCTTAGGGGTGGCAAGGAGGCAAGAGGCCCAGTACTTC
CASSLGVARRQEAQYF
>NA|TRBJ1-2|NA|TRBV5-1
TGCGCCAGCAGCCCGGCCCGGGGGGCTCGAGGCTACACCTTC
CASSPARGARGYTF
>NA|TRBJ2-5|NA|TRBV7-2
TGTGCCAGCAGCTTAGCGTTGGGATCCCAGCCGCGTCAAGAGACCCAGTACTTC
CASSLALGSQPRQETQYF
>NA|TRBJ2-1|NA|TRBV2
TGTGCCAGCAGTGAAGAGCGCGACAATGAGCAGTTCTTC
CASSEERDNEQFF
>few|TRBJ2-7|TRBD2|TRBV4-3
TGCGCCAGCAGCCAAGATTTCGGGGGGATCTACGAGCAGTACTTC
CASSQDFGGIYEQYF
>NA|TRBJ2-7|TRBD2|TRBV5-4
TGTGCCAGCAGCCTACTACTAGCGTCCGCCTACGAGCAGTACTTC
CASSLLLASAYEQYF
>NA|TRBJ1-4|TRBD1|TRBV27
TGTGCCAGCAGTCTGACAGGGATTGGCGAAAAACTGTTTTTT
CASSLTGIGEKLFF
>NA|TRBJ2-3|NA|TRBV30
TGTGCCTGGACCACCGGGGGAGGGGGCTCAGATACGCAGTATTTT
CAWTTGGGGSDTQYF
>NA|TRBJ2-1|TRBD2|TRBV18
TGTGCCAGCTCACCCCTCGCTAGCGGGGAGGAGCAGTTCTTC
CASSPLASGEEQFF
>NA|TRBJ1-1|TRBD1|TRBV11-3
TGTGCCAGCAGCCCGGGACAGGGGGTCCCTGAAGCTTTCTTT
CASSPGQGVPEAFF
>NA|TRBJ1-2|NA|TRBV28
TGTGCCAGCGGGACAAACTATGGCTACACCTTC
CASGTNYGYTF
>NA|TRBJ2-1|NA|TRBV20-1
TGCAGTGCTAGTACGAATGAGCAGTTCTTC
CSASTNEQFF
>NA|TRBJ2-2|TRBD2|TRBV19
TGTGCCAGTAGTGATAGCGGGGTTGGGGAGCTGTTTTTT
CASSDSGVGELFF
>NA|TRBJ2-7|NA|TRBV5-8
TGTGCCAGCAGCTTGCTACTAGGAACCTACGAGCAGTACTTC
CASSLLLGTYEQYF
>NA|TRBJ2-7|NA|TRBV28
TGTGCCAGCAGTTTGGGCCACGAGCAGTACTTC
CASSLGHEQYF
>few|TRBJ1-5|NA|TRBV5-1
TGCGCCAGCAGCTTGACGGGTACGAATCAGCCCCAGCATTTT
CASSLTGTNQPQHF
>NA|TRBJ2-5|NA|TRBV7-3
TGTGCCAGCAGCCCTCAAGGGGACTGGGAGACCCAGTACTTC
CASSPQGDWETQYF
>NA|TRBJ2-7|NA|TRBV2
TGTGCCAGCAGTGGTAGCTCCTACGAGCAGTACTTC
CASSGSSYEQYF
>NA|TRBJ2-3|TRBD2|TRBV11-3
TGTGCCAGCAGCTCAAGGACTAGCGCTAGCACAGATACGCAGTATTTT
CASSSRTSASTDTQYF
>NA|TRBJ2-5|NA|TRBV7-3
TGTGCCAGCAGCCCGGGGGCGGGAGACTGGGAGACCCAGTACTTC
CASSPGAGDWETQYF
>NA|TRBJ1-6|NA|TRBV10-3
TGTGCCAGCGGGGGGGCCGTTAATAATTCACCCCTCCACTTT
CASGGAVNNSPLHF
>NA|TRBJ2-7|NA|TRBV12-5
TGTGCTAGTGGTTTTACGAGCTCCTACGAGCAGTACTTC
CASGFTSSYEQYF
>NA|TRBJ2-3|TRBD1|TRBV5-6
TGTGCCAGCAGTCGAGACAGGGGGCAAGTAGATACGCAGTATTTT
CASSRDRGQVDTQYF
>NA|TRBJ2-1|TRBD1|TRBV4-2
TGTGCCAGCAGCCCTTCTGTTGTCGGGACAGGGACTTCTGAGCAGTTCTTC
CASSPSVVGTGTSEQFF
>once|TRBJ2-4|NA|TRBV10-3
TGTGCCATCAGTCTACAAACCGGTCCCAAAAACATTCAGTACTTC
CAISLQTGPKNIQYF
>NA|TRBJ1-4|NA|TRBV5-1
TGCGCCAGCAGCTCCGGGACAAGAACAGAAAAACTGTTTTTT
CASSSGTRTEKLFF
>NA|TRBJ2-1|TRBD1|TRBV10-3
TGTGCCATCAGTGACAGGGGGCACAATGAGCGGTTCTTC
CAISDRGHNERFF
>NA|TRBJ2-7|NA|TRBV7-2
TGTGCCAGCAGCAGCTCCCCGGGACACACCTACGAGCAGTACTTC
CASSSSPGHTYEQYF
>once|TRBJ2-7|TRBD2|TRBV11-2
TGTGCCAGCAGCAGAACTAGCGGCTCCTACGAGCAGTACTTC
CASSRTSGSYEQYF
>NA|TRBJ2-5|TRBD2|TRBV7-8
TGTGCCAGCAGCGCCGGACTAGAGCCAGAGACCCAGTACTTC
CASSAGLEPETQYF
>few|TRBJ1-2|NA|TRBV6-1
TGTGCCAGCATTCCAGGAACCAACTATGGCTACACCTTC
CASIPGTNYGYTF
>NA|TRBJ2-3|NA|TRBV27
TGTGCCAGCAGTCTCCGGAGAGATACGCAGTATTTT
CASSLRRDTQYF
>NA|TRBJ2-5|TRBD2|TRBV7-9
TGTGCCAGCAGCCCGACTAGCGGGAGGGGAGAGACCCAGTACTTC
CASSPTSGRGETQYF
>NA|TRBJ2-7|TRBD2|TRBV7-2
TGTGCCAGCACCCTAGCGGGTACCTACGAGCAGTACTTC
CASTLAGTYEQYF
>NA|TRBJ2-5|TRBD1|TRBV30
TGTGCCTGGAGTGCTGTTCGTGGGGACAGGGGCTTAGGGCAGTACTTC
CAWSAVRGDRGLGQYF
>NA|TRBJ2-7|NA|TRBV7-2
TGTGCCAGCAGCTTATATGTGAACGAGCAGTACTTC
CASSLYVNEQYF
>once|TRBJ2-2|TRBD2|TRBV19
TGTGCCAGTAGTATCCTAGCGGGAACGAACACCGGGGAGCTGTTTTTT
CASSILAGTNTGELFF
>NA|TRBJ2-7|TRBD2|TRBV28
TGTGCCAGCAATTTAGGCGGGAGCTCCTACGAGCAGTACTTC
CASNLGGSSYEQYF
>NA|TRBJ2-1|TRBD2|TRBV19
TGTGCCAGTAGAGTAGCGGGAGGGCTTGATCAGTTCTTC
CASRVAGGLDQFF
>few|TRBJ2-3|TRBD2|TRBV27
TGTGCCAGCAGTTCCGGCGGGAGACTCACAGATACGCAGTATTTT
CASSSGGRLTDTQYF
>NA|TRBJ2-3|TRBD2|TRBV4-2
TGTGCCAGCAGCCCGGGACTAGCGGGAGAAGCTTCAGATACGCAGTATTTT
CASSPGLAGEASDTQYF
>NA|TRBJ1-3|TRBD1|TRBV6-1
TGTGCCATCAGTGGTTCGAGAACAGGGGGCTCCTCTGGAAACACCATATATTTT
CAISGSRTGGSSGNTIYF
>few|TRBJ1-1|TRBD1|TRBV10-3
TGTGCCATCAGTGAGAATCAAGGGACAGGGAACACTGAAGCTTTCTTT
CAISENQGTGNTEAFF
>once|TRBJ2-1|TRBD2|TRBV7-2
TGTGCCAGCAGCCCGGAGGGACTAGCGGGACCATACAATGAGCAGTTCTTC
CASSPEGLAGPYNEQFF
>few|TRBJ1-4|TRBD1|TRBV19
TGTGCCAGTAGTACAGGACAGGCAACTAATGAAAAACTGTTTTTT
CASSTGQATNEKLFF
>NA|TRBJ2-7|NA|TRBV5-1
TGCGCCAGCAGCTTGTCGGCCAGCTCCTACGAGCAGTACTTC
CASSLSASSYEQYF
>NA|TRBJ2-1|NA|TRBV5-4
TGTGCCAGCAGCTTGGATGGGGGAGCTTTATACAATGAGCAGTTCTTC
CASSLDGGALYNEQFF
>NA|TRBJ1-2|NA|TRBV6-1
TGTGCCAGCAGTGAAGGAACGGGGGGCTACACCTTC
CASSEGTGGYTF
>NA|TRBJ2-3|TRBD2|TRBV5-1
TGCGCCAGCAGCTTGGACCCCACCGGGACTAGCGGGCGGACAGATACGCAGTATTTT
CASSLDPTGTSGRTDTQYF